The rows below give T cell receptor beta chains drawn from one sample of a study of T cells in localized non-small cell lung cancer. Libraries were prepared by immunoSEQ multiplex PCR; TCRdb keeps only in-frame clonotypes and omits some of them. The table lists about 54,000 clones, about four fifths of them singletons. The sequencing used peripheral blood, collected before any cancer treatment. Receptor source: an older female donor with stage II squamous cell lung carcinoma. CDR3s leave out the opening cysteine and the closing phenylalanine or tryptophan. The D gene is left open where the match is weak. Not every row has a clone size; where given, it reads once, few, many or a size class.

d_call: NA; clone_size: NA; v_call: TRBV6-4; j_call: TRBJ1-2; cdr3_aa: ASSDSGRASHGYT
d_call: NA; clone_size: NA; v_call: TRBV9; j_call: TRBJ2-5; cdr3_aa: ASSVGGAGTEETQY
d_call: NA; clone_size: NA; v_call: TRBV4-1; j_call: TRBJ2-2; cdr3_aa: ASSQSPRNTGELF
d_call: NA; clone_size: NA; v_call: TRBV6-1; j_call: TRBJ2-3; cdr3_aa: ASSEAQGTRTDTQY
d_call: NA; clone_size: NA; v_call: TRBV2; j_call: TRBJ1-4; cdr3_aa: ASKEGVRHEKLF
d_call: NA; clone_size: NA; v_call: TRBV7-9; j_call: TRBJ1-2; cdr3_aa: ASSLDQKRAYT
d_call: NA; clone_size: NA; v_call: TRBV7-9; j_call: TRBJ1-2; cdr3_aa: ASSPSGGGTSNYGYT
d_call: NA; clone_size: few; v_call: TRBV29-1; j_call: TRBJ1-2; cdr3_aa: SVEEESYGYT
d_call: TRBD1; clone_size: NA; v_call: TRBV4-3; j_call: TRBJ1-2; cdr3_aa: ASSQPENTGVGGYGYT
d_call: NA; clone_size: NA; v_call: TRBV11-2; j_call: TRBJ2-3; cdr3_aa: ASSLNRVGDTQY
d_call: TRBD1; clone_size: NA; v_call: TRBV18; j_call: TRBJ1-1; cdr3_aa: ASSTGGVTEAF
d_call: NA; clone_size: NA; v_call: TRBV10-2; j_call: TRBJ1-2; cdr3_aa: ASSAAVDYGYT
d_call: NA; clone_size: few; v_call: TRBV21-1; j_call: TRBJ2-7; cdr3_aa: ASSNKQGRYEQY
d_call: NA; clone_size: NA; v_call: TRBV7-9; j_call: TRBJ2-2; cdr3_aa: ASSLRGDTGELF
d_call: NA; clone_size: NA; v_call: TRBV19; j_call: TRBJ1-5; cdr3_aa: ASSPGGANQPQH
d_call: NA; clone_size: NA; v_call: TRBV7-3; j_call: TRBJ1-6; cdr3_aa: ASSPGPGNGPLH
d_call: NA; clone_size: NA; v_call: TRBV2; j_call: TRBJ1-4; cdr3_aa: ASRALRGTNEKLF
d_call: NA; clone_size: NA; v_call: TRBV15; j_call: TRBJ1-3; cdr3_aa: ATSRTGTSYSGNTIY
d_call: TRBD1; clone_size: NA; v_call: TRBV6-4; j_call: TRBJ1-1; cdr3_aa: ASRDRGEAF
d_call: NA; clone_size: few; v_call: TRBV9; j_call: TRBJ1-3; cdr3_aa: ASSREGNTIY
d_call: NA; clone_size: many; v_call: TRBV19; j_call: TRBJ1-5; cdr3_aa: ASSRHLRYRAVSNQPQH
d_call: NA; clone_size: NA; v_call: TRBV18; j_call: TRBJ1-1; cdr3_aa: ASSPLTVAEAF